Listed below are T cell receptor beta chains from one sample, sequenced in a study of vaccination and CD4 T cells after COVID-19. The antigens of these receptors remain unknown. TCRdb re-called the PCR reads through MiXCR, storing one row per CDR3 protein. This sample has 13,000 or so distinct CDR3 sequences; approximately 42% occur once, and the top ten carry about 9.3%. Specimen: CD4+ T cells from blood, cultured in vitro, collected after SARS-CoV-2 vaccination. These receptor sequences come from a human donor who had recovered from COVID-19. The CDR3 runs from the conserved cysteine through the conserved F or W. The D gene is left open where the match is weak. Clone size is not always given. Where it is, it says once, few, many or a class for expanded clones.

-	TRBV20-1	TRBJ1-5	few	CSAGGKEHQPQHF	TGCAGTGCGGGCGGGAAAGAGCATCAGCCCCAGCATTTT
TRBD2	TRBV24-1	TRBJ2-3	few	CATGAGGSGDTQYF	TGTGCCACCGGGGCGGGAGGGTCCGGAGATACGCAGTATTTT
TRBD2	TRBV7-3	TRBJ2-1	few	CASSMWTSGSVNEQFF	TGTGCCAGCAGCATGTGGACTAGCGGGAGTGTAAATGAGCAGTTCTTC
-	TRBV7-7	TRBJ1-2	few	CASSPRPDGNYGYTF	TGTGCCAGCAGCCCAAGACCCGACGGTAACTATGGCTACACCTTC
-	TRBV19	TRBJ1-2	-	CASSIQSGFSSLRYTF	TGTGCCAGTAGTATCCAAAGCGGATTTAGCAGCTTGCGCTACACCTTC
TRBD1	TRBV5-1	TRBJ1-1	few	CASSPGQGANTEAFF	TGCGCCAGCAGCCCCGGACAGGGGGCGAACACTGAAGCTTTCTTT
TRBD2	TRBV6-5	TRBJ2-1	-	CASSYTPRLAGGYNEQFF	TGTGCCAGCAGTTACACACCCCGGCTAGCGGGGGGGTACAATGAGCAGTTCTTC
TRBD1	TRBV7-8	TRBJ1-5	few	CASSRTGPNQPQHF	TGTGCCAGCAGCCGGACAGGGCCAAATCAGCCCCAGCATTTT
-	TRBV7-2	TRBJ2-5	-	CASSLGGWETQYF	TGTGCCAGCAGCTTAGGGGGTTGGGAGACCCAGTACTTC
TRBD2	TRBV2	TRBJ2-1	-	CASRRASGVSSYNEQFF	TGTGCCAGCAGGCGGGCTAGCGGGGTCAGCTCCTACAATGAGCAGTTCTTC
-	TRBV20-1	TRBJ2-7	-	CSARRGPYEQYF	TGCAGTGCTAGGAGGGGTCCCTACGAGCAGTACTTC
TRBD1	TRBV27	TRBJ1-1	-	CASSRKGTAMNTEAFF	TGTGCCAGCAGTCGTAAAGGGACAGCGATGAACACTGAAGCTTTCTTT
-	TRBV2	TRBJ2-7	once	CASSERLVHVAYEQYF	TGTGCCAGCAGTGAAAGGCTCGTACACGTTGCCTACGAGCAGTACTTC
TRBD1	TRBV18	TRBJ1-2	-	CASSPGTGASYGYTF	TGTGCCAGCTCACCAGGGACAGGGGCAAGCTATGGCTACACCTTC
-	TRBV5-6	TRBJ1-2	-	CASSLAGQGYTF	TGTGCCAGCAGCTTGGCAGGGCAAGGCTACACCTTC
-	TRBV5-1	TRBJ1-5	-	CASSLGTNQPQHF	TGCGCCAGCAGCTTGGGTACTAATCAGCCCCAGCATTTT
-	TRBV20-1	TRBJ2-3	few	CSARDLPTDTQYF	TGCAGTGCTAGAGATCTGCCCACAGATACGCAGTATTTT
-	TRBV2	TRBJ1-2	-	CASSGTRTYGYTF	TGTGCCAGCAGTGGGACTCGTACTTATGGCTACACCTTC
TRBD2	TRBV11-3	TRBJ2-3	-	CASSLGLAGGTQYF	TGTGCCAGCAGCTTAGGACTAGCGGGAGGCACGCAGTATTTT
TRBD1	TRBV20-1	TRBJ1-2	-	CSAGGQANPGVYGYTF	TGCAGTGCGGGGGGACAGGCGAACCCAGGGGTGTATGGCTACACCTTC
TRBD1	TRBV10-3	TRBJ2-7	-	CAIRTGQGVSYEQYF	TGTGCCATCAGAACAGGACAGGGGGTTTCTTACGAGCAGTACTTC
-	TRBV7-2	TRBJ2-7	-	CASSLQGQVYEQYF	TGTGCCAGCAGCTTACAGGGTCAAGTCTACGAGCAGTACTTC
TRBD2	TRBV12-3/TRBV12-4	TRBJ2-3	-	CASSLRGGGTDTQYF	TGTGCCAGCAGTTTACGGGGGGGGGGCACAGATACGCAGTATTTT
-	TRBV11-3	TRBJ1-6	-	CASSPRNNSPLHF	TGTGCCAGCAGCCCTCGGAATAATTCACCCCTCCACTTT
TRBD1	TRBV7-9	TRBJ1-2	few	CASSSTSGQGNDGYTF	TGTGCCAGCAGCTCAACATCGGGACAGGGGAACGATGGCTACACCTTC
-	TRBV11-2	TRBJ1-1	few	CASSLGLGADTEAFF	TGTGCCAGCAGCTTAGGGTTAGGGGCCGACACTGAAGCTTTCTTT
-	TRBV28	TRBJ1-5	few	CASSLSIMTGTVYSNQPQHF	TGTGCCAGCAGTTTATCCATCATGACAGGTACCGTTTATAGCAATCAGCCCCAGCATTTT
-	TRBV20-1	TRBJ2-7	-	CSATGPGASYEQYF	TGCAGTGCCACTGGTCCAGGGGCTTCCTACGAGCAGTACTTC
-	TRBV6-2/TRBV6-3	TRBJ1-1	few	CASSYRSGEGTEAFF	TGTGCCAGCAGTTACCGTTCCGGGGAAGGAACTGAAGCTTTCTTT
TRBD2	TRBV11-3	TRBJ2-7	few	CASRAGTRYEQYF	TGTGCCAGCAGAGCCGGGACTAGGTACGAGCAGTACTTC
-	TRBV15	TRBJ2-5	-	CATSRDPRETQYF	TGTGCCACCAGCAGAGATCCGAGAGAGACCCAGTACTTC
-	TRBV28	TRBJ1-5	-	CASSFSQSNQPQHF	TGTGCCAGCAGTTTTTCACAGAGCAATCAGCCCCAGCATTTT
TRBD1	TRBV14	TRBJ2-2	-	CASSHHPPTGSGELFF	TGTGCCAGCAGCCACCACCCCCCGACAGGGTCTGGGGAGCTGTTTTTT
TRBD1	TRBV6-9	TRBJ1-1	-	CASTTEPWDRRSITEAFF	TGTGCCAGCACTACGGAGCCCTGGGACAGGAGGTCGATTACTGAAGCTTTCTTT
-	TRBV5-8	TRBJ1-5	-	CASSLVRGSNQPQHF	TGTGCCAGCAGCTTGGTTAGGGGAAGCAATCAGCCCCAGCATTTT
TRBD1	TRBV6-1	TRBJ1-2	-	CASRADRRGYTF	TGTGCCAGCAGAGCGGACAGGCGAGGCTACACCTTC
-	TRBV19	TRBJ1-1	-	CASSRQADTEAFF	TGTGCCAGTAGTAGACAAGCGGACACTGAAGCTTTCTTT
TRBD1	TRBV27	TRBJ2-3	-	CASSPGTAQTDTQYF	TGTGCCAGCAGTCCCGGGACAGCCCAAACAGATACGCAGTATTTT
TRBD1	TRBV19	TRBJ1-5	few	CATRDRHLGSNQPQHF	TGTGCCACCCGGGACAGGCATCTGGGGAGCAATCAGCCCCAGCATTTT
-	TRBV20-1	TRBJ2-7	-	CSPRGAYEQYF	TGCAGTCCTCGGGGGGCTTACGAGCAGTACTTC
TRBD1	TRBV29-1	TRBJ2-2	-	CSTWTGPERELFF	TGCAGCACCTGGACAGGGCCGGAAAGGGAGCTGTTTTTT
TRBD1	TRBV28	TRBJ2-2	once	CASRSGQGGTGELFF	TGTGCCAGCAGGTCGGGACAGGGCGGCACCGGGGAGCTGTTTTTT
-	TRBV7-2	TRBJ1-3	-	CASSLEAAGTGNTIYF	TGTGCCAGCAGCTTAGAGGCGGCGGGAACTGGAAACACCATATATTTT
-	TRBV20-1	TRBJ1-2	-	CSARAVGSYGYTF	TGCAGTGCTAGAGCAGTGGGCAGCTATGGCTACACCTTC
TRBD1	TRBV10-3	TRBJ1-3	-	CAVMGQEKSSGNTIYF	TGTGCCGTAATGGGACAGGAGAAAAGCTCTGGAAACACCATATATTTT
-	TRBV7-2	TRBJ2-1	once	CASSLPRLGSTNSYNEQFF	TGTGCCAGCAGCCTCCCCCGTTTGGGTAGCACCAACTCCTACAATGAGCAGTTCTTC
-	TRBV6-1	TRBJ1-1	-	CASIDSRGEAFF	TGTGCCAGCATCGACTCTCGTGGTGAAGCTTTCTTT
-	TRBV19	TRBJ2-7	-	CASSPREASYEQYF	TGTGCCAGTAGTCCCCGGGAAGCCTCCTACGAGCAGTACTTC
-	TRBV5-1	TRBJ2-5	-	CASSLGLRREETQYF	TGCGCCAGCAGCTTGGGATTACGGAGGGAAGAGACCCAGTACTTC
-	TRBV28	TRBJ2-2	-	CASSPIGFDTNTGELFF	TGTGCCAGCAGTCCTATAGGGTTTGATACGAACACCGGGGAGCTGTTTTTT
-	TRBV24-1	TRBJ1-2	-	CATSDGYGYTF	TGTGCCACCAGTGACGGATATGGCTACACCTTC
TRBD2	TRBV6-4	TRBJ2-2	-	CASRTLAGEGGELFF	TGTGCCAGCAGAACCCTAGCGGGAGAAGGCGGGGAGCTGTTTTTT
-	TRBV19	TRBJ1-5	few	CASSIRYQPQHF	TGTGCCAGTAGTATTCGGTATCAGCCCCAGCATTTT